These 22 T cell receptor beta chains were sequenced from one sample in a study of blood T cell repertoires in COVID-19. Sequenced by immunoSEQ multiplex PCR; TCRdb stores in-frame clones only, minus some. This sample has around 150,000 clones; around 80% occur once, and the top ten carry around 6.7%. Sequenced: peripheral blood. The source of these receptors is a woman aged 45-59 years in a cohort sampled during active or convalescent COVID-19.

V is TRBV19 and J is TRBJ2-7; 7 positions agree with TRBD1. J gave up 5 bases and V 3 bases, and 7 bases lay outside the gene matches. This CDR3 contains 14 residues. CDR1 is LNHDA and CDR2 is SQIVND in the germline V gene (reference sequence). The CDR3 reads CASSMVDRADEQYF. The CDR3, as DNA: TGTGCCAGTAGTATGGTCGACAGGGCGGACGAGCAGTACTTC.

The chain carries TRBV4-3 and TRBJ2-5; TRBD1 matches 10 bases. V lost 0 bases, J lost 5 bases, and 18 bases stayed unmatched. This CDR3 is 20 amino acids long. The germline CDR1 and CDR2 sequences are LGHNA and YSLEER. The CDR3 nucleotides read TGCGCCAGCAGCCAAGACTGGGACAGGGGATATCTTCTGACCGTGGAGACCCAGTACTTC. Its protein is CASSQDWDRGYLLTVETQYF.

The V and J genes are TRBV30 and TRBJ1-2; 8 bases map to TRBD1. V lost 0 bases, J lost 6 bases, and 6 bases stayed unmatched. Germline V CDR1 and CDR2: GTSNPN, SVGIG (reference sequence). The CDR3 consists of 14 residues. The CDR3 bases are TGTGCCTGGAGTGTACCAGGGGGCCTCCATGGCTACACCTTC. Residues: CAWSVPGGLHGYTF.

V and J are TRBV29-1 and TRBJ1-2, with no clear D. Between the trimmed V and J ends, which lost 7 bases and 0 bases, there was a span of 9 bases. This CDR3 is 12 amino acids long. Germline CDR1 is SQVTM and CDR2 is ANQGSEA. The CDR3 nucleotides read TGCAGCGGTTCGACTACTAACTATGGCTACACCTTC. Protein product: CSGSTTNYGYTF.

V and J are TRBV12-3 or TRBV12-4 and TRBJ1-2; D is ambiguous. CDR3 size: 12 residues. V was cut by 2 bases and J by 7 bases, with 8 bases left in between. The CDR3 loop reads CASSLIGRGYTF. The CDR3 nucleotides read TGTGCCAGCAGTTTAATCGGTCGTGGCTACACCTTC.

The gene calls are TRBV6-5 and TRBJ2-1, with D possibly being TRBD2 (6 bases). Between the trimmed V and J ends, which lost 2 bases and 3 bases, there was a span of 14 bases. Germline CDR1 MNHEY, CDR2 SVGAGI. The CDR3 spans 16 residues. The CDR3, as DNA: TGTGCCAGCAGTTACGGCGGGGCCGACGTCTACAATGAGCAGTTCTTC. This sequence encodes CASSYGGADVYNEQFF.

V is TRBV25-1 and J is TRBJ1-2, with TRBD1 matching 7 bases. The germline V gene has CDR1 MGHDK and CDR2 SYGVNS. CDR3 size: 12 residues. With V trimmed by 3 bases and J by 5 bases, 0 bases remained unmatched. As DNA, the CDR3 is TGTGCCAGCAGTGACAGGGGGTATGGCTACACCTTC. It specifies CASSDRGYGYTF.

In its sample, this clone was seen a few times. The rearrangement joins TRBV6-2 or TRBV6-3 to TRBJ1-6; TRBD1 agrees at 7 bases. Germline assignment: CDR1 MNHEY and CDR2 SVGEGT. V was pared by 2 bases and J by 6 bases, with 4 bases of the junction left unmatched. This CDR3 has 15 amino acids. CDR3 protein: CASSYVGTANSPLHF. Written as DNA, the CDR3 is TGTGCCAGCAGTTACGTCGGGACAGCTAATTCACCCCTCCACTTT.

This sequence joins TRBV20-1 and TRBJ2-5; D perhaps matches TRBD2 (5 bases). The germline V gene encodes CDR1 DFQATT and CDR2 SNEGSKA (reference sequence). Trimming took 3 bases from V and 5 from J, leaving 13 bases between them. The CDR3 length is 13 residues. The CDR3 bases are TGCAGTGCTAGTCCTAGCCGGCCGGAGACCCAGTACTTC. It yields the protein CSASPSRPETQYF.

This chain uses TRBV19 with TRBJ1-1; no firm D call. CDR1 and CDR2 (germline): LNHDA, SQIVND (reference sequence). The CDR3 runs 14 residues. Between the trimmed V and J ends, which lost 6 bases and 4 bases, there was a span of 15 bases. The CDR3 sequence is CASRVGSGGTEAFF. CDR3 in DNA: TGTGCCAGTAGGGTCGGGTCCGGAGGCACTGAAGCTTTCTTT.

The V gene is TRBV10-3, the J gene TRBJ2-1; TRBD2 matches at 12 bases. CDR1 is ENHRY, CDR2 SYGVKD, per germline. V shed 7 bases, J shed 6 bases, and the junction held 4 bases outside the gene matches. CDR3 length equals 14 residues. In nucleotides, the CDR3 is TGTGCCATCACTAGCGGGGGGGCCGGCAATGAGCAGTTCTTC. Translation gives CAITSGGAGNEQFF.

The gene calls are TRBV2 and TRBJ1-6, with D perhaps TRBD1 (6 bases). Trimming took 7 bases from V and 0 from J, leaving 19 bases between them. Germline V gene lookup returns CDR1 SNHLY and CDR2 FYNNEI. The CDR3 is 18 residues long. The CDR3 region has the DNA TGTGCCAGCAATGACCCCAGGGGTCCGAGCTCCTATAATTCACCCCTCCACTTT. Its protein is CASNDPRGPSSYNSPLHF.

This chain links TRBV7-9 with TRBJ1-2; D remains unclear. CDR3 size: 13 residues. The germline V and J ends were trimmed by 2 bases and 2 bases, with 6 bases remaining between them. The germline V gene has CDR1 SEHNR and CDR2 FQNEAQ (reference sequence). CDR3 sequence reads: CASSLRVNYGYTF. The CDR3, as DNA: TGTGCCAGCAGCTTACGGGTCAACTATGGCTACACCTTC.

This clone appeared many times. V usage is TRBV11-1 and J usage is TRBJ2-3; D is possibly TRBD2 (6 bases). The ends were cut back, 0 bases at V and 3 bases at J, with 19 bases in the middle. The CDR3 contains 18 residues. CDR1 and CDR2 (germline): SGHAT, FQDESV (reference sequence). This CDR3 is CASSLAGGGLRKTDTQYF. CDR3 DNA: TGTGCCAGCAGCTTAGCGGGGGGTGGGCTTCGGAAGACAGATACGCAGTATTTT.

This CDR3 is CASSRLWAGGYTF. The CDR3 DNA follows: TGTGCCAGCAGCCGGCTATGGGCGGGCGGCTACACCTTC. This chain links TRBV12-3 or TRBV12-4 with TRBJ1-2; D is ambiguous. The germline V and J ends were trimmed by 6 bases and 8 bases, with 16 bases remaining between them. There are 13 residues in the CDR3.

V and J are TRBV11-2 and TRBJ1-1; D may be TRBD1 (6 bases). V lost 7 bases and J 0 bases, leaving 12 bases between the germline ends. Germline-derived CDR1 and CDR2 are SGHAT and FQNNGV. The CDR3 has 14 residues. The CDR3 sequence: CASTGQRLNTEAFF. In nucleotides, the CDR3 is TGTGCCAGCACCGGACAGAGACTGAACACTGAAGCTTTCTTT.

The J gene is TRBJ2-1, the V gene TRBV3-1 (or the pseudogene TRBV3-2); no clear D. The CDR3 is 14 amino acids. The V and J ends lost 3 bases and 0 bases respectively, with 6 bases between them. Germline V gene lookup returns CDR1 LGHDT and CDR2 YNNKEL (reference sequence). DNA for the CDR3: TGTGCCAGCAGCCAGTCGGTCTCCTACAATGAGCAGTTCTTC. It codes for CASSQSVSYNEQFF.

The CDR3 protein is CASSIQGRGNTEAFF. The CDR3, as DNA: TGTGCCAGCAGCATACAAGGTAGGGGGAACACTGAAGCTTTCTTT. The chain links TRBV5-6 to TRBJ1-1; tentatively, D is TRBD1 (5 bases). V gave up 4 bases and J gave up 1 base, with 14 bases separating them. The CDR3 spans 15 residues. Germline V gene data show CDR1 as SGHDT and CDR2 as YYEEEE.

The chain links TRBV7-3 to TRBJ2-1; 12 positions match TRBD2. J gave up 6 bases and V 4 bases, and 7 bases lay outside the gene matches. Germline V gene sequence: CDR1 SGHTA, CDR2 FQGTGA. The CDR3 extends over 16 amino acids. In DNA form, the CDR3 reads TGTGCCAGCAGCTCTGGTACTAGCGGGGGGACCAATGAGCAGTTCTTC. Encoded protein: CASSSGTSGGTNEQFF.

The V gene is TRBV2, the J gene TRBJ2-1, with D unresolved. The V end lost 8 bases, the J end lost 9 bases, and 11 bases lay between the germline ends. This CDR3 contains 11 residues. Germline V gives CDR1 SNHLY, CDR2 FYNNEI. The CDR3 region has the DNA TGTGCCAGCTCATACAATGTTGAGCAGTTCTTC. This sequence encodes CASSYNVEQFF.

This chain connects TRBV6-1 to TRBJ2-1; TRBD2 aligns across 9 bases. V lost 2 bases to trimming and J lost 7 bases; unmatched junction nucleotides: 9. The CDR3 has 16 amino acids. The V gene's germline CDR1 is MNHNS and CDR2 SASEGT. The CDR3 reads CASSETLAGSGNEQFF. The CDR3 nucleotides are TGTGCCAGCAGTGAAACCCTAGCGGGGTCTGGGAATGAGCAGTTCTTC.

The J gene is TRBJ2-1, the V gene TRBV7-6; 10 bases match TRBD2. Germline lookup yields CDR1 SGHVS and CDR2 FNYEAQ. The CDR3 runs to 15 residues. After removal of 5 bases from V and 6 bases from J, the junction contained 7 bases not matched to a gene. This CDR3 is CASSPSGGAINEQFF. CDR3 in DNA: TGTGCCAGCAGCCCCAGCGGGGGGGCCATCAATGAGCAGTTCTTC.